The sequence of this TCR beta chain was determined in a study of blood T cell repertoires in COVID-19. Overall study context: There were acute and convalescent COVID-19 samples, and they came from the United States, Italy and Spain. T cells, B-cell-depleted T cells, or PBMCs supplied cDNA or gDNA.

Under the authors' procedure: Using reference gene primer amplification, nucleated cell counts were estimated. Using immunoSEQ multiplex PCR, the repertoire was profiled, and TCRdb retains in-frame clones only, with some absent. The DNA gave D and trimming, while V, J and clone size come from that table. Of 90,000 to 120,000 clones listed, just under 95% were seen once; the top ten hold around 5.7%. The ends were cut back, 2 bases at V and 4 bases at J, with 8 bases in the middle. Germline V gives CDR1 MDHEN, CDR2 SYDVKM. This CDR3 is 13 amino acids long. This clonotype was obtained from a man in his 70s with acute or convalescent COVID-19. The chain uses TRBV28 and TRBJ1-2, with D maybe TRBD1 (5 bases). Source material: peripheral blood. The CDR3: CASSLQGPYGYTF. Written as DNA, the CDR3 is TGTGCCAGCAGTTTACAGGGCCCCTATGGCTACACCTTC.